The next 7 T cell receptor beta chains were all read from a single sample in a study of neoadjuvant nivolumab and ipilimumab in lung cancer. Using immunoSEQ multiplex PCR, the repertoire was profiled, and TCRdb retains in-frame clones only, with some absent. The table lists 6,500 to 8,500 clones, about 89% of them singletons. The specimen was tumor tissue, collected after neoadjuvant nivolumab, alone or with ipilimumab, at or shortly before surgery. The receptors shown here come from an adult with non-small cell lung cancer. Some clones in this sample may be carry-over from other donors' samples.

V and J are TRBV5-4 and TRBJ2-7; D ambiguous. Germline CDR1 and CDR2: SGHNT and YYREEE (reference sequence). V lost 4 bases to trimming and J lost 2 bases, with 16 bases between them. There are 15 residues in the CDR3. The DNA for the CDR3 is TGTGCCAGCAGCCCCGGTTCGGTGGAGACCTACGAGCAGTACTTC. Protein: CASSPGSVETYEQYF.

The genes are TRBV30 and TRBJ1-1; the match to TRBD1 covers 7 bases. The CDR3 extends over 15 amino acids. The V gene end was trimmed by 2 bases and the J gene end by 0 bases; junction bases not matched to a gene: 6. In germline, CDR1 is GTSNPN, CDR2 SVGIG (reference sequence). CDR3 region: CAWSPLGQLNTEAFF. The CDR3 nucleotides are TGTGCCTGGAGTCCCCTGGGACAGCTGAACACTGAAGCTTTCTTT.

The count of this clone is one. The chain employs TRBV30 and TRBJ1-5; D call uncertain. Germline CDR1 GTSNPN, CDR2 SVGIG (reference sequence). This CDR3 comprises 13 residues. Trimming cost V 2 bases and J 5 bases, with 10 bases left between them. CDR3 nucleotides: TGTGCCTGGAGTTTAGCGGTAGATCAGCCCCAGCATTTT. It encodes CAWSLAVDQPQHF. Full variable domain (missing parts from reference TRBV30 and TRBJ1-5): SQTIHQWPATLVQPVGSPLSLECTVEGTSNPNLYWYRQAAGRGLQLLFYSVGIGQISSEVPQNLSASRPQDRQFILSSKKLLLSDSGFYLCAWSLAVDQPQHFGDGTRLSIL.

The count of this clone is one. This chain connects TRBV6-5 to TRBJ1-1; a possible D gene is TRBD1 (6 bases). In germline, CDR1 is MNHEY, CDR2 SVGAGI. V lost 0 bases and J 12 bases, leaving 14 bases between the germline ends. The CDR3 is made up of 13 amino acids. Here the CDR3 reads CASSYSRGRATFF. CDR3 nucleotides: TGTGCCAGCAGTTACTCCCGGGGGCGAGCGACTTTCTTT.

V gene TRBV15 combines with J gene TRBJ2-1; D uncertain. Looked up from germline, CDR1 is LNHNV and CDR2 is YYDKDF (reference sequence). There are 12 residues in the CDR3. The V end was cut by 5 bases, the J end by 8 bases, with 10 bases between. The CDR3 sequence: CATSGNSDEQFF. As DNA, the CDR3 is TGTGCCACCAGCGGTAATTCCGATGAGCAGTTCTTC.

This clone was seen a handful of times. The chain links TRBV6-5 to TRBJ2-7; D call uncertain. CDR1 MNHEY and CDR2 SVGAGI come from the germline V gene. The V end was cut by 2 bases, the J end by 2 bases, with 4 bases between. The CDR3 covers 12 residues. Written as DNA, the CDR3 is TGTGCCAGCAGTTACCCCCCCTACGAGCAGTACTTC. Encoded protein: CASSYPPYEQYF.

The count of this clone is one. The rearrangement uses TRBV6-4 and TRBJ2-1; 9 positions agree with TRBD2. CDR1 and CDR2 from the germline V gene are MRHNA and SNTAGT. V was pared by 4 bases and J by 5 bases, with 6 bases of the junction left unmatched. The CDR3 sequence is 15 residues long. In DNA, the CDR3 is TGTGCCAGCAGTGCGGGTAGCGGGGGAAACAATGAGCAGTTCTTC. Amino acids: CASSAGSGGNNEQFF.